This T cell receptor beta chain derives from a study of shared clonotypes between healthy human individuals. Study background: Sampling drew on donors who were two women and a few men aged 18 to 49.

The authors loaded 150 to 250 ng DNA, some 32,000 T cell genomes, into sorted-subset replicate PCRs. Profiled with immunoSEQ multiplex PCR; TCRdb holds only in-frame clones, not every one. The data contain about 1.1 million clones, 77% of them singletons. The CDR3 has 17 amino acids. CDR1 is PRHDT, CDR2 FYEKMQ, per germline (reference sequence). After removal of 2 bases from V and 6 bases from J, the junction contained 16 bases not matched to a gene. This chain uses TRBV13 with TRBJ2-7; 7 nucleotides line up with TRBD2. The sequence was obtained from a man between 18 and 29 years old in good health. Some clones in this sample may be carry-over from other donors' samples. The sequencing input was memory CD4+ T cells from PBMCs. The subset is: CD45RA-negative fraction. This CDR3 reads CASSLSGITGPGAEQYF. The CDR3 nucleotides read TGTGCCAGCAGCTTAAGCGGGATCACAGGCCCCGGGGCCGAGCAGTACTTC.